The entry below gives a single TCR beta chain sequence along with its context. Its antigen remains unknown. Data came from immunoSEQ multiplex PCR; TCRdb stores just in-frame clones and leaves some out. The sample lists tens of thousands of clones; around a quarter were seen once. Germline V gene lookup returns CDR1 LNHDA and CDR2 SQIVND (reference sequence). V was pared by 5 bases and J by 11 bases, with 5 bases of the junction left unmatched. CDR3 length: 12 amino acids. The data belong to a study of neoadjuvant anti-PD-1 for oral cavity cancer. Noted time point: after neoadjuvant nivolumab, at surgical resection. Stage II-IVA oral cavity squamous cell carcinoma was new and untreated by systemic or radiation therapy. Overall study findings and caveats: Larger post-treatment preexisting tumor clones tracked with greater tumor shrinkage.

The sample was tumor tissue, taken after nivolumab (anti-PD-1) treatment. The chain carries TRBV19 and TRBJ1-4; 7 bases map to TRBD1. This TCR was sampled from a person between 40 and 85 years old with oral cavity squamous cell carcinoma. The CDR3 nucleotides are TGTGCCAGTAGTCCATCGACAGGGAAACTGTTTTTT. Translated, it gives CASSPSTGKLFF.